Each of the 21 T cell receptor beta chains below was sequenced from the same sample in a study of OX40 agonist ivuxolimab in advanced cancers. Assay used: immunoSEQ multiplex PCR; TCRdb lists only in-frame clones, some missing. The sample has about 42,000 clones; roughly four fifths are singletons. Sample: CD4+ or CD8+ T cells sorted from blood, taken in a trial of the OX40 agonist ivuxolimab. The receptors shown here come from an adult with an advanced solid tumor such as melanoma, head and neck, liver or kidney cancer.

The CDR3 region has the DNA TGTGCCAGCAGTCCGGGCAGGGACCGGGAGCAGTACTTC. Protein sequence: CASSPGRDREQYF. The gene calls are TRBV7-2 and TRBJ2-7; D is possibly TRBD1 or TRBD2 (5 bases each). The CDR3 has 13 amino acids. Trimming cost V 6 bases and J 7 bases, with 16 bases left between them. Germline V lookup: CDR1 SGHTA, CDR2 FQGNSA.

On this clone: The sample has other DNA sequences that encode this CDR3 too. V usage is TRBV25-1 and J usage is TRBJ2-3; TRBD1 or TRBD2 may be the D gene (6 bases each). Germline V CDR1 and CDR2: MGHDK, SYGVNS. The V and J ends lost 0 bases and 3 bases respectively, with 16 bases between them. This CDR3 is built from 17 residues. In nucleotides, the CDR3 is TGTGCCAGCAGTGAATATGATAAGGGGGGACCTACAGATACGCAGTATTTT. Translation: CASSEYDKGGPTDTQYF.

The chain links TRBV19 to TRBJ1-4; D remains unclear. V lost 8 bases, J lost 4 bases, and 11 bases lay in between. The CDR3 length is 13 residues. The germline gives CDR1 LNHDA, CDR2 SQIVND (reference sequence). The CDR3 DNA sequence: TGTGCCAGTCTTCACGGACTTAATGAAAAACTGTTTTTT. This gives the protein CASLHGLNEKLFF.

The V and J genes are TRBV5-1 and TRBJ2-3, with a weak D call TRBD2 (5 bases). V lost 1 base and J 6 bases, leaving 9 bases between the germline ends. The CDR3 is 13 residues long. From germline, CDR1 is SGHRS and CDR2 YFSETQ. The CDR3 reads CASSLNERDTQYF. DNA for the CDR3: TGCGCCAGCAGCTTGAACGAGCGGGATACGCAGTATTTT.

This chain links TRBV7-6 with TRBJ1-3; unclear D gene. The CDR3 consists of 13 residues. V was trimmed by 2 bases and J by 11 bases, leaving 13 bases between them. Germline CDR1 and CDR2: SGHVS and FNYEAQ. The CDR3: CASSLTLPGAIYF. DNA of the CDR3: TGTGCCAGCAGCTTAACCTTGCCCGGCGCCATATATTTT.

V and J are TRBV4-1 and TRBJ1-2; D is perhaps TRBD1 (6 bases). Looked up from germline, CDR1 is MGHRA and CDR2 is YSYEKL. The CDR3 has 16 residues. Trimming cost V 0 bases and J 8 bases, with 19 bases left between them. DNA of the CDR3: TGCGCCAGCAGCCAAGATGGAGGGGGTGCCTCCCACGGCTACACCTTC. Protein: CASSQDGGGASHGYTF.

V gene TRBV5-1 combines with J gene TRBJ1-4; no clear D. Germline V lookup: CDR1 SGHRS, CDR2 YFSETQ. This CDR3 spans 14 amino acids. Deletions cut 0 bases from V and 3 bases from J, with 6 bases between. The CDR3 coding sequence is TGCGCCAGCAGCTTGGACACCGCTAATGAAAAACTGTTTTTT. Translating gives CASSLDTANEKLFF. The whole variable domain, remainder taken from reference TRBV5-1 and TRBJ1-4, is KAGVTQTPRYLIKTRGQQVTLSCSPISGHRSVSWYQQTPGQGLQFLFEYFSETQRNKGNFPGRFSGRQFSNSRSEMNVSTLELGDSALYLCASSLDTANEKLFFGSGTQLSVL.

The rearrangement uses TRBV5-4 and TRBJ1-2, with D tentatively TRBD1 (6 bases). Germline loops: CDR1 SGHNT, CDR2 YYREEE (reference sequence). The CDR3 consists of 17 residues. V was shortened by 2 bases and J by 5 bases, with 22 bases between the two germline ends. The CDR3 sequence: CASSFQRFAGAGYGYTF. For the CDR3, the DNA is TGTGCCAGCAGCTTCCAGCGTTTTGCGGGGGCGGGATATGGCTACACCTTC.

The J gene is TRBJ2-4, the V gene TRBV19; 10 bases map to TRBD1. Per germline, CDR1 LNHDA and CDR2 SQIVND (reference sequence). The CDR3 is made up of 17 amino acids. Trimming removed 6 bases from V and 5 bases from J; junction bases left unmatched: 13. The CDR3 reads CASSEGQGRSWENIQYF. The CDR3 DNA follows: TGTGCCAGTAGCGAGGGACAGGGGCGCTCTTGGGAAAACATTCAGTACTTC. Drawing the rest from reference TRBV19 and TRBJ2-4, the complete variable domain is DGGITQSPKYLFRKEGQNVTLSCEQNLNHDAMYWYRQDPGQGLRLIYYSQIVNDFQKGDIAEGYSVSREKKESFPLTVTSAQKNPTAFYLCASSEGQGRSWENIQYFGAGTRLSVL.

The DNA of the CDR3 is TGTGCCAGCAGCTCAATAGCGGGGGGATTGAACACCGGGGAGCTGTTTTTT. Protein sequence: CASSSIAGGLNTGELFF. The chain employs TRBV7-3 and TRBJ2-2; 10 nucleotides match TRBD2. This CDR3 is built from 17 residues. Unmatched junction bases numbered 6, after V lost 4 bases and J lost 1 base. Germline V gives CDR1 SGHTA, CDR2 FQGTGA.

The table lists this clone with a few counts. The rearrangement links TRBV4-2 to TRBJ1-2; D ambiguous. Germline V gene sequence: CDR1 LGHNA, CDR2 YNFKEQ. V was pared by 4 bases and J by 6 bases, with 18 bases between. The CDR3 contains 15 residues. The CDR3 protein is CASSPPGNRVDGYTF. CDR3 sequence (DNA): TGTGCCAGCAGCCCCCCCGGGAACCGAGTAGATGGCTACACCTTC.

The chain combines TRBV18 with TRBJ1-6; TRBD1 matches 9 bases. This CDR3 has 15 residues. The V gene end was trimmed by 5 bases and the J gene end by 11 bases; junction bases not matched to a gene: 10. The germline CDR1 and CDR2 sequences are KGHSH and LQKENI. CDR3 nucleotide sequence: TGTGCCAGCTCATTCGGGACAGGGAGTATGGCACCCCTCCACTTT. It codes for CASSFGTGSMAPLHF. Full variable domain (outside the CDR3, taken from reference TRBV18 and TRBJ1-6): NAGVMQNPRHLVRRRGQEARLRCSPMKGHSHVYWYRQLPEEGLKFMVYLQKENIIDESGMPKERFSAEFPKEGPSILRIQQVVRGDSAAYFCASSFGTGSMAPLHFGNGTRLTVT.

This chain uses TRBV27 with TRBJ1-1, with TRBD1 matching over 8 bases. CDR1 is MNHEY, CDR2 SMNVEV, per germline (reference sequence). The CDR3 runs to 16 residues. J lost 4 bases, V lost 5 bases, and 12 bases had no gene match. CDR3 coding DNA: TGTGCCAGCAGTCCCTCGACAGGGGAATTTATCACTGAAGCTTTCTTT. It is translated as CASSPSTGEFITEAFF.

V usage is TRBV28 and J usage is TRBJ1-5; no clear D. CDR3 size: 15 residues. Trimming removed 2 bases at V and 1 base at J, with 9 bases between. The germline V gene encodes CDR1 MDHEN and CDR2 SYDVKM. The DNA for the CDR3 is TGTGCCAGCAGTTTAAGACATACCAGCAATCAGCCCCAGCATTTT. It translates to CASSLRHTSNQPQHF.

The genes are TRBV29-1 and TRBJ2-1; TRBD2 aligns across 8 bases. The CDR3 totals 12 residues. V shed 6 bases, J shed 7 bases, and the junction held 5 bases outside the gene matches. The germline V gene has CDR1 SQVTM and CDR2 ANQGSEA. The CDR3 region is CSVRRLANEQFF. The CDR3 coding sequence is TGCAGCGTAAGGCGACTAGCGAATGAGCAGTTCTTC.

This chain connects TRBV5-4 to TRBJ1-1, with D possibly TRBD1 on 5 matching bases. From germline, CDR1 is SGHNT and CDR2 YYREEE (reference sequence). This CDR3 has 14 residues. V was pared by 5 bases and J by 1 base, with 12 bases between. The CDR3, as DNA: TGTGCCAGCAGTGTCCGGGACGGGAACACTGAAGCTTTCTTT. As protein: CASSVRDGNTEAFF.

This clone was found once. The genes are TRBV5-8 and TRBJ2-3; 9 nucleotides agree with TRBD1. The length of the CDR3 is 15 residues. The trim removed 0 bases at V and 4 bases at J, leaving 3 bases unmatched. The germline CDR1 and CDR2 sequences are SGHTS and YDEGEE. CDR3 nucleotide sequence: TGTGCCAGCAGCTTGGGACAGGGGGTATCAGATACGCAGTATTTT. Translated: CASSLGQGVSDTQYF.

The chain has TRBV7-2 and TRBJ2-1; 8 bases line up with TRBD2. V trimming: 3 bases; J trimming: 7 bases; junction bases outside the gene matches: 8. CDR1 SGHTA and CDR2 FQGNSA come from the germline V gene. The CDR3 totals 15 residues. The CDR3 region is CASSFLAGVLNEQFF. The CDR3 DNA is TGTGCCAGCAGCTTCCTAGCGGGCGTTTTAAATGAGCAGTTCTTC.

The V gene is TRBV14, the J gene TRBJ1-2; TRBD1 is a possible D gene (6 bases). Between the trimmed V and J ends, which lost 1 base and 7 bases, there was a span of 13 bases. Germline CDR1 is SGHDN and CDR2 is FVKESK. The CDR3 runs 14 residues. As DNA, the CDR3 is TGTGCCAGCAGCCAAGTTCGGGGGGCAGGTGGCTACACCTTC. Residues: CASSQVRGAGGYTF.

This rearrangement joins TRBV27 to TRBJ1-2; perhaps TRBD1 as D (5 bases). Trimming stripped 5 bases from V and 5 bases from J, with 21 bases between. Germline-derived CDR1 and CDR2 are MNHEY and SMNVEV (reference sequence). There are 16 residues in the CDR3. This chain's CDR3 is CASSTTPGTQEYGYTF. In DNA, the CDR3 is TGTGCCAGCAGTACAACACCCGGGACCCAGGAGTATGGCTACACCTTC.

This chain connects TRBV30 to TRBJ1-2; D is perhaps TRBD1 (6 bases). V lost 1 base and J lost 7, with 13 bases in between. CDR1 and CDR2 (germline): GTSNPN, SVGIG (reference sequence). The CDR3 length is 13 residues. In nucleotides, the CDR3 is TGTGCCTGGAGTGCACAAGGGGGGGCTGGCTACACCTTC. Its protein product is CAWSAQGGAGYTF.